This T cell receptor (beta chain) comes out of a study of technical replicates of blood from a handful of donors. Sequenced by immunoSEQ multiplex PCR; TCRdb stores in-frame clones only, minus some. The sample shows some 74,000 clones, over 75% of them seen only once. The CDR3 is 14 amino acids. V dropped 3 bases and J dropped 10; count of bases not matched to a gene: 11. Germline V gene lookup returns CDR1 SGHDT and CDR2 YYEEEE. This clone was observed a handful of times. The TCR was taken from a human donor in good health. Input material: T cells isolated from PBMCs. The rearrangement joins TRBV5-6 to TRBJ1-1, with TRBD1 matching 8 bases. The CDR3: CASSWDRDRKLAFF. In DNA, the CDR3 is TGTGCCAGCAGCTGGGACCGGGACAGGAAGTTAGCTTTCTTT. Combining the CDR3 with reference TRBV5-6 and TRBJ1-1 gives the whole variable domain DAGVTQSPTHLIKTRGQQVTLRCSPKSGHDTVSWYQQALGQGPQFIFQYYEEEERQRGNFPDRFSGHQFPNYSSELNVNALLLGDSALYLCASSWDRDRKLAFFGQGTRLTVV.